These T cell receptor beta chains were read from a single sample in a study of early stage breast cancer tumors. Only in-frame clones appear in the TCRdb table, and some are missing; sequencing was by immunoSEQ multiplex PCR. The sample includes roughly 57,000 clones, over 80% seen only once; the top ten take about 5%. The sample was blood. These receptors all stem from a person aged 70 to 85 with breast cancer. The CDR3 runs from the conserved cysteine through the conserved F or W. The D gene is left open where the match is weak.

v_call	j_call	d_call	cdr3_nt	cdr3_aa
TRBV6-1	TRBJ2-7	NA	TGTGCCAGCAGTGAGACGACTGCTAACGCGCAGTACTTC	CASSETTANAQYF
TRBV6-5	TRBJ2-7	NA	TGTGCCAGCAGTTACTCGTATCCCAGCTACGAGCAGTACTTC	CASSYSYPSYEQYF
TRBV9	TRBJ2-7	TRBD2	TGTGCCAGCAGCATCAGCGGGGGGGCTTCGGGCGAGCAGTACTTC	CASSISGGASGEQYF
TRBV21-1	TRBJ2-5	NA	TGTGCCAGCAGCAAAGTTCAGGCGGGGGGGAAAGAGACCCAGTACTTC	CASSKVQAGGKETQYF
TRBV25-1	TRBJ1-6	NA	TGTGCCAGCAGTGAATTCACAGCAGCCAATTCACCCCTCCACTTT	CASSEFTAANSPLHF
TRBV2	TRBJ1-4	TRBD1	TGTGCCAGCAGAACAGGGGCTAATGAAAAACTGTTTTTT	CASRTGANEKLFF
TRBV7-8	TRBJ1-2	NA	TGTGCCAGCAGCTTAGACCAGGGAGGCTACACCTTC	CASSLDQGGYTF
TRBV5-4	TRBJ2-1	NA	TGTGCCAGCAGCTACGGAGGGCCGAGCTCCTACAATGAGCAGTTCTTC	CASSYGGPSSYNEQFF
TRBV6-5	TRBJ1-1	NA	TGTGCCAGCAGTTACTCTGTCCAGGGGAGAGAAGCTTTCTTT	CASSYSVQGREAFF
TRBV10-3	TRBJ1-6	NA	TGTGCCGCCCGGGGGGCGGTTAATTCACCCCTCCACTTT	CAARGAVNSPLHF